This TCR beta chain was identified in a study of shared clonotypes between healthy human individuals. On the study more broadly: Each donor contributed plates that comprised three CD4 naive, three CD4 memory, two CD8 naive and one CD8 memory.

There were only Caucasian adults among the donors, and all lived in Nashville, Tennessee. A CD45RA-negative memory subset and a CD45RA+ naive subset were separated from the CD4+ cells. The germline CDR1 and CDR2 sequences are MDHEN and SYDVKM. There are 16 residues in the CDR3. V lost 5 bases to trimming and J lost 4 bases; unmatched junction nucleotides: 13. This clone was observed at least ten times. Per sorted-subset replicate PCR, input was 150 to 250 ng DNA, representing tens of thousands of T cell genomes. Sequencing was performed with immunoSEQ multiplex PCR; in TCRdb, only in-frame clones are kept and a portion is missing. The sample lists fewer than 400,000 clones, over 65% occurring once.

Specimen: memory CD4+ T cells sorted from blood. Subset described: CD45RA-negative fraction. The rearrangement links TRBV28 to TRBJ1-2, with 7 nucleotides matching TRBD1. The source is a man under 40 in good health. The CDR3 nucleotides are TGTGCCAGCAGTCCCCCAGGGGGGGCGGCCGTCTATGGCTACACCTTC. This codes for CASSPPGGAAVYGYTF.